The clone carrying this T cell receptor (beta chain) came up many times. The V gene lost 4 bases and the J gene lost 5 bases, with 12 bases spanning the gap. The CDR3 loop spans 13 amino acids. In germline, CDR1 is SGHTS, CDR2 YDEGEE. This record belongs to a study of T cells in Graves' hyperthyroidism and ophthalmopathy. TCR beta CDR3 sequences were amplified from RNA transcripts. A first-round RT-PCR of the TCR CDR3 used the HTBI primer set. TCRdb independently ran MiXCR on the multiplex PCR reads; one entry per CDR3 protein. The sample lists a few hundred thousand distinct CDR3 sequences, less than 20% seen once, with about 50% in the top ten.

Sample: blood. The TCR comes from a woman between 50 and 59 years old with Graves' hyperthyroidism. The rearrangement links TRBV5-8 to TRBJ2-5; maybe TRBD2 (7 bases). CDR3 sequence (DNA): TGTGCCAGCAGCCTAGGGGGGGCGGAGACCCAGTACTTC. Translation: CASSLGGAETQYF.